One and the same sample provided the 5 T cell receptor beta chains below, sequenced in a study of blood T cell repertoires in COVID-19. TCRdb keeps only in-frame clones here, not all; method: immunoSEQ multiplex PCR. This sample has about 100,000 clones, with about 77% found just once. Material: peripheral blood. These receptors all stem from a woman aged 70-85 years with acute or convalescent COVID-19.

The V and J genes are TRBV6-4 and TRBJ2-2; 15 bases line up with TRBD2. The V gene end was trimmed by 4 bases and the J gene end by 3 bases; junction bases not matched to a gene: 9. The V gene's germline CDR1 is MRHNA and CDR2 SNTAGT. The CDR3 runs 19 residues. The CDR3 region is CASSGGLAGGPQDTGELFF. The CDR3, as DNA: TGTGCCAGCAGTGGCGGACTAGCGGGGGGGCCCCAGGACACCGGGGAGCTGTTTTTT.

The V and J genes are TRBV4-1 and TRBJ1-5, with D possibly being TRBD1 (6 bases). V was trimmed by 0 bases and J by 8 bases, leaving 17 bases between them. CDR3 length: 16 amino acids. Looked up from germline, CDR1 is MGHRA and CDR2 is YSYEKL. The chain's CDR3 is CASSQDLGGQQKPQHF. The DNA of the CDR3 is TGCGCCAGCAGCCAAGATCTTGGGGGCCAGCAGAAGCCCCAGCATTTT.

The chain carries TRBV30 and TRBJ1-4; TRBD1 matches at 10 bases. The CDR3 is 15 residues long. Germline CDR1 and CDR2: GTSNPN and SVGIG (reference sequence). V dropped 3 bases and J dropped 13; count of bases not matched to a gene: 14. Written as DNA, the CDR3 is TGTGCCTGGAGGGACAGGGGGAGAATTACTTCGCTACTGTTTTTT. It encodes CAWRDRGRITSLLFF.

This rearrangement joins TRBV2 to TRBJ2-3; 10 bases line up with TRBD1. The CDR3 contains 15 residues. Germline loops: CDR1 SNHLY, CDR2 FYNNEI. Unmatched junction bases numbered 2, after V lost 5 bases and J lost 0 bases. CDR3 in amino acids: CASSWDRGSTDTQYF. The CDR3 nucleotides read TGTGCCAGCAGTTGGGACAGGGGCAGCACAGATACGCAGTATTTT.

The sample holds a few counts of this clone. J is TRBJ2-1 and V is TRBV7-9; 9 nucleotides align to TRBD2. There are 16 residues in the CDR3. Losses at the gene ends were 1 base for V and 5 bases for J; bases not matched to a gene: 6. Germline lookup yields CDR1 SEHNR and CDR2 FQNEAQ (reference sequence). CDR3 residues: CASSLGPAGGHNEQFF. The CDR3 region has the DNA TGTGCCAGCAGCTTAGGACCGGCGGGGGGGCACAATGAGCAGTTCTTC. The complete variable domain, with remaining parts taken from reference TRBV7-9 and TRBJ2-1, reads DTGVSQNPRHKITKRGQNVTFRCDPISEHNRLYWYRQTLGQGPEFLTYFQNEAQLEKSRLLSDRFSAERPKGSFSTLEIQRTEQGDSAMYLCASSLGPAGGHNEQFFGPGTRLTVL.